What follows are 8 T cell receptor beta chains derived from one specimen sequenced in a study of radiotherapy plus CTLA-4 blockade in lung cancer. Produced via immunoSEQ multiplex PCR; TCRdb's table is partial and in-frame only. The sample carries some 110,000 clones, roughly 74% recorded once. This sample comprised peripheral blood, obtained from a patient treated with radiotherapy plus ipilimumab. Receptors originate from a human donor with non-small cell lung cancer who had a partial response to radiotherapy plus ipilimumab.

This clone was seen once. The V gene is TRBV21-1, the J gene TRBJ2-7; the table's D call of TRBD2 was not tested on the DNA. TRBV21-1 is a documented pseudogene. The CDR3 runs to 18 residues. As DNA, the CDR3 is TGTGCCAGCAGCACACTATCGGGAGGGAGGCCCCGATACTACGAGCAGTACTTC. This sequence encodes CASSTLSGGRPRYYEQYF.

The rearrangement joins TRBV6-5 to TRBJ2-1; D ambiguous. The germline CDR1 and CDR2 sequences are MNHEY and SVGAGI. The CDR3 extends over 12 amino acids. Between the trimmed V and J ends, which lost 5 bases and 4 bases, there was a span of 6 bases. CDR3 nucleotides: TGTGCCAGCAGTGTCACATACAATGAGCAGTTCTTC. It yields the protein CASSVTYNEQFF.

In nucleotides, the CDR3 is TGTGCCAGCAGTGCCGGTGAGAGGGCTCTCCTAAACTACGAGCAGTACTTC. Amino acid sequence: CASSAGERALLNYEQYF. The V call is TRBV28, the J call TRBJ2-7, with D maybe TRBD2 (5 bases). Trimming stripped 5 bases from V and 3 bases from J, with 23 bases between. CDR3 length equals 17 residues. Germline V gene data show CDR1 as MDHEN and CDR2 as SYDVKM.

This sequence joins TRBV6-5 and TRBJ1-1; D remains unclear. The V end lost 5 bases, the J end lost 1 base, and 8 bases lay between the germline ends. Germline V gene lookup returns CDR1 MNHEY and CDR2 SVGAGI. CDR3 size: 13 residues. Written as DNA, the CDR3 is TGTGCCAGCAGTCTCCTCGGGAACACTGAAGCTTTCTTT. Protein product: CASSLLGNTEAFF.

The rearrangement uses TRBV6-1 and TRBJ1-2; D might be TRBD1 (5 bases). The CDR3 is 17 residues long. Deletions cut 2 bases from V and 6 bases from J, with 22 bases between. Looked up from germline, CDR1 is MNHNS and CDR2 is SASEGT. The CDR3 region is CASSETGTKLKTDGYTF. In DNA form, the CDR3 reads TGTGCCAGCAGTGAAACAGGCACAAAGCTGAAGACGGATGGCTACACCTTC.

The rearrangement joins TRBV9 to TRBJ2-1, with 9 bases aligning to TRBD2. V dropped 0 bases and J dropped 12; count of bases not matched to a gene: 7. The CDR3 sequence is 14 residues long. Germline CDR1 and CDR2: SGDLS and YYNGEE. The CDR3 loop reads CASSVDPAGGGQFF. The CDR3 nucleotides are TGTGCCAGCAGCGTAGATCCAGCGGGGGGTGGGCAGTTCTTC.

CDR3 nucleotides: TGTGCCAGCAGTGGGAACAGGGAGAAGGGCACTGAAGCTTTCTTT. It encodes CASSGNREKGTEAFF. The gene calls are TRBV6-1 and TRBJ1-1; D perhaps matches TRBD1 (6 bases). Between the trimmed V and J ends, which lost 4 bases and 4 bases, there was a span of 16 bases. Looked up from germline, CDR1 is MNHNS and CDR2 is SASEGT. This CDR3 has 15 residues.

The V gene is TRBV4-2, the J gene TRBJ2-5; tentative D call: TRBD2 (5 bases). V was cut by 4 bases and J by 4 bases, with 16 bases left in between. Germline CDR1 reads LGHNA; CDR2 reads YNFKEQ. The CDR3 has 15 residues. The CDR3 nucleotides are TGTGCCAGCAGCCCGAGGGCTTTCACCTCAGAGACCCAGTACTTC. It codes for CASSPRAFTSETQYF.